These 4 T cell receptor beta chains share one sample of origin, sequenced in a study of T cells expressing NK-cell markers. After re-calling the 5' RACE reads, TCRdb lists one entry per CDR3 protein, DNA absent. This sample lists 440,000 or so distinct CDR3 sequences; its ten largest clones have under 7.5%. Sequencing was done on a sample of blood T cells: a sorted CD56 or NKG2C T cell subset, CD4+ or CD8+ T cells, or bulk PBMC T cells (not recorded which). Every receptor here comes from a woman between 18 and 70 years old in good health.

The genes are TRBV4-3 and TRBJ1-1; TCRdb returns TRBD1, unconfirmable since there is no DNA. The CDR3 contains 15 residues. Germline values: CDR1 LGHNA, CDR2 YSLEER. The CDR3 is CASSQGDLMNTEAFF.

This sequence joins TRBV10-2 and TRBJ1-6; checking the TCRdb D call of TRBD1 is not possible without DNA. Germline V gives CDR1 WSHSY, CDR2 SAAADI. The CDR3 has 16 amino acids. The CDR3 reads CASSESGAGANSPLHF.

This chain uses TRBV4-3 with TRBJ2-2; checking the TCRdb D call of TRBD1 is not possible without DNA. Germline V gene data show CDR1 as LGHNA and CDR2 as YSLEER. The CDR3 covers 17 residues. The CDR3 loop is CASSQFPGGTNTGELFF.

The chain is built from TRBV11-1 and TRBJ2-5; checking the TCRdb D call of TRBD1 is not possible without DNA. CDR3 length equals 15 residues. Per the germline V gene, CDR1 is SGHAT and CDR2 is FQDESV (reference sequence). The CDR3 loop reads CASSLWDRGTETQYF.